This T cell receptor (beta chain) was sequenced during a study of vaccination and CD4 T cells after COVID-19. As for the study in general: With a range of 35 to 161, the median interval from diagnosis to drawing post-COVID samples was about 100 days.

Treatment meaning: roughly ten-day PBMC culture with coronavirus spike peptide pools or control peptides (ViraFEST assay). Gathering of the CD4+ T cells, from the unexposed donor, took place before the COVID-19 pandemic (2011-2018). ViraFEST grew antigen-specific T cells using peptide pools, then sequenced TCRs. Each of days 3 and 7 saw half the medium replaced by fresh IL-2 medium. An Oncomine TCR Beta short-read assay was used to sequence the DNA from cultured CD4+ T cells. TCRdb called the PCR reads again in MiXCR, with one record for every CDR3 protein. The table has 5,500 to 6,500 distinct CDR3 sequences, just under 50% seen once. Germline CDR1 is DFQATT and CDR2 is SNEGSKA (reference sequence). The CDR3 is 13 amino acids. V lost 6 bases and J 6 bases, leaving 18 bases between the germline ends. Concerning this clonotype: Its antigen is not known.

The sample comprised CD4+ T cells from blood, cultured in vitro. The receptor's source is a human donor in good health. This chain uses TRBV20-1 with TRBJ2-7, with D perhaps assigned TRBD1 or TRBD2 (5 bases each). CDR3 protein: CSAPRDQWGEQYF. CDR3 nucleotides: TGCAGTGCCCCCCGGGACCAGTGGGGCGAGCAGTACTTC.